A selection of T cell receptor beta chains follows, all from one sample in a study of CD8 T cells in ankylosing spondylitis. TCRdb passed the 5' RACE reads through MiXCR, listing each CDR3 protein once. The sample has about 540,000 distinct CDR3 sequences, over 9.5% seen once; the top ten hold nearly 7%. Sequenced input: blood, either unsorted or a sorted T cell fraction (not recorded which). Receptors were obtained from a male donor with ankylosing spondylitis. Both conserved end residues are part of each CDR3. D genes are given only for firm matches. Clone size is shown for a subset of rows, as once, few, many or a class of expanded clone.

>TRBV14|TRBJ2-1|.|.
TGTGCCAGCAGCCGCGTGATGGGGGGTGAGCAGTTCTTC
CASSRVMGGEQFF
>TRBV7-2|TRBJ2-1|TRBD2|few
TGTGCCAGCAGCCTTGGACTAGCGACCCTCAATGAGCAGTTCTTC
CASSLGLATLNEQFF
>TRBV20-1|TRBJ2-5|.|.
TGCAGTGCTACAAGGATCGGGGTCCTCGAGACCCAGTACTTC
CSATRIGVLETQYF
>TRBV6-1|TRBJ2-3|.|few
TGTGCCAGCAGTGAGGCCATCCCAAATACGCAGTATTTT
CASSEAIPNTQYF
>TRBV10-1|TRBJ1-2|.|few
TGCGCCAGCAGTGAGTCTCGATCTACAATAGGCTACACCTTC
CASSESRSTIGYTF
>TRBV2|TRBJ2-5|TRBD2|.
TGTGCCAGCAGTGAAGCGCCTAGCGGGAGTGGGGGCGAGACCCAGTACTTC
CASSEAPSGSGGETQYF
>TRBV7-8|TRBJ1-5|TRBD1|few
TGTGCCAGCAGCACTGGACAGGGGGCTATGAGCAATCAGCCCCAGCATTTT
CASSTGQGAMSNQPQHF
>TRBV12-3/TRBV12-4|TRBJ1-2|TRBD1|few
TGTGCCAGCGACTTATCCGGGACAGGGGATGGCTACACCTTC
CASDLSGTGDGYTF
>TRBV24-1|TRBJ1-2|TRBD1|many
TGTGCCACCAGTGCTCGCACCCCGGACAGGGGGAACTATGGCTACACCTTC
CATSARTPDRGNYGYTF
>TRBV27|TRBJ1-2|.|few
TGTGCCAGCAGTTGGGCCAGTAACTATGGCTACACCTTC
CASSWASNYGYTF
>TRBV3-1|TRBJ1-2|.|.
TGTGCCAGCAGTGAAGCAGGCGAGGCCGGCTATGGCTACACCTTC
CASSEAGEAGYGYTF
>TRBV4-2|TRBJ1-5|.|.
TGTGCCAGCAGCCAAGTTATTGCGACGCAGGACAATCAGCCCCAGCATTTT
CASSQVIATQDNQPQHF
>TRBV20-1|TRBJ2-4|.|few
TGCAGTGCTAGGGGACACTTAGCCAAAAACATTCAGTACTTC
CSARGHLAKNIQYF
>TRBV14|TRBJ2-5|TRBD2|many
TGTGCCAGCAGCCAAGATCGGTGGCGGGGGGTAAGGAGCCAAGAGACCCAGTACTTC
CASSQDRWRGVRSQETQYF
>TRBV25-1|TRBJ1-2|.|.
TGTGCCAGCAGTGAATACCCCCTGTCCCGGGACCTTTCTGGCTACACCTTC
CASSEYPLSRDLSGYTF
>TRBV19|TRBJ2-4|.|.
TGTGCCAGTAGTATAGGAGGGGCCGCCAAAAACATTCAGTACTTC
CASSIGGAAKNIQYF
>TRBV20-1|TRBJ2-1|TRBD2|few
TGCAGTGCTAGAGATCGGACGGGAGGCAACTACAATGAGCAGTTCTTC
CSARDRTGGNYNEQFF
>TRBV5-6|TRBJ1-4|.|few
TGTGCCAGCAGCAAGGACATCGGGCGATATAATGAAAAACTGTTTTTT
CASSKDIGRYNEKLFF
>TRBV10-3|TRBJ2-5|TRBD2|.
TGTGCCATCAGTGAACCGGCGGGAGGCGTTGAGACCCAGTACTTC
CAISEPAGGVETQYF